This T cell receptor (beta chain) was documented in a study of cytomegalovirus exposure and HLA in healthy donors. Whole-study results and caveats: In presence/absence analyses, roughly uniform sequencing depth across donors was assumed. The study put 150 to 200 TCR beta chains on its list as cytomegalovirus-associated. CMV serostatus stood as the only immune exposure information on hand.

These donors counted as nominally healthy when sampled, but unrecorded immune exposures were likely. This clone was counted only a few times. What it recognizes is unknown. In the PCR, 60 Vbeta and 13 Jbeta primers were used. Here immunoSEQ multiplex PCR was the method, and the copy in TCRdb shows in-frame clones only, minus some. The table includes roughly 160,000 clones, approximately 81% detected once. This TCR was sampled from a female donor in good health and CMV-seronegative. The sequenced sample was PBMCs.

The CDR3 loop reads CASSPRTGAMNTEAFF. CDR3 sequence (DNA): TGTGCCAGCTCACCACGGACAGGGGCTATGAACACTGAAGCTTTCTTT. This chain joins TRBV18 and TRBJ1-1, with 9 bases matching TRBD1. Germline-derived CDR1 and CDR2 are KGHSH and LQKENI. Losses at the gene ends were 1 base for V and 0 bases for J; bases not matched to a gene: 3. The CDR3 totals 16 residues. Using reference TRBV18 and TRBJ1-1 for the parts outside the CDR3, the full variable domain is NAGVMQNPRHLVRRRGQEARLRCSPMKGHSHVYWYRQLPEEGLKFMVYLQKENIIDESGMPKERFSAEFPKEGPSILRIQQVVRGDSAAYFCASSPRTGAMNTEAFFGQGTRLTVV.